This T cell receptor beta chain originates from a study of T-cell memory formation after mild COVID-19. Study-level points and caveats: Clones that got smaller from day 15 to 85 had even CD4/CD8, while clones growing later tipped toward CD4+.

With respect to this clonotype: The antigen is undetermined.

A single record per CDR3 protein comes from TCRdb applying MiXCR to the 5' RACE reads. The sample holds roughly 350,000 distinct CDR3 sequences; 25% to 30% are singletons and the top ten take about 13%. Germline-derived CDR1 and CDR2 are MNHEY and SVGAGI. J was trimmed by 7 bases and V by 3 bases; bases with no gene match: 6. CDR3 length: 14 amino acids. The clonotype comes from an adult woman who had mild COVID-19 (a few samples of this study predate the infection). Cell type and time point are not known. V gene TRBV6-5 combines with J gene TRBJ2-1; TRBD2 aligns across 7 bases. Sequencing was carried out using PBMCs or a T cell subset sorted from them (not recorded which). In nucleotides, the CDR3 is TGTGCCAGCAGTTATGCGGGAGCGAGGAATGAGCAGTTCTTC. Translation gives CASSYAGARNEQFF.